The clone carrying this T cell receptor beta chain has a handful of counts. Its antigen is as yet unknown. Uncontrolled infections, other autoimmune diseases, pregnancy or lactation led to exclusion of patients. PBMCs were derived from around 10 ml fresh peripheral blood. This entry comes from a study of T cells in Graves' hyperthyroidism and ophthalmopathy. General study results and limits: Ophthalmopathy cases were set apart from stable hyperthyroidism by a 13 V-J model.

Amplification of TCR beta CDR3 regions used RNA as the template. Initially, a first-round RT-PCR of the TCR CDR3 employed the HTBI primer set. MiXCR, applied by TCRdb to the multiplex PCR reads, yields one record per CDR3 protein. The sample lists about 600,000 distinct CDR3 sequences, roughly 15% seen once, with 2.5% to 4% in the top ten. V was clipped by 1 base and J by 6 bases, with 10 bases between them. Germline V lookup: CDR1 SGHRS, CDR2 YFSETQ. The length of the CDR3 is 13 residues. The genes are TRBV5-1 and TRBJ1-2; TRBD1 might be the D (6 bases). This clonotype was sampled from a middle-aged woman with Graves' ophthalmopathy. The sample taken for sequencing was blood. The CDR3 loop is CASSLTGKDGYTF. CDR3 sequence (DNA): TGCGCCAGCAGCTTGACAGGGAAAGATGGCTACACCTTC.